These T cell receptor beta chains were read from a single sample in a study of spatial heterogeneity in lung cancer. A single record per CDR3 protein comes from TCRdb applying MiXCR to the 5' RACE reads. This table holds around 120,000 distinct CDR3 sequences, 12% found once. Sequences were derived from PBMCs, sampled at follow-up. These receptors were obtained from a male donor with early-stage non-small cell lung cancer. CDR3s include the opening cysteine and the closing phenylalanine or tryptophan. Fields, in order: J gene, V gene, CDR3 length, D gene, clone size, CDR3 protein, CDR3 DNA. The D gene is left open where the match is weak. Some rows have no size entry. The others give once, few or many, or a class for an expanded clone.

>TRBJ2-5|TRBV15|13|NA|many
CATSRTGQETQYF
TGTGCCACCAGCAGGACCGGGCAAGAGACCCAGTACTTC
>TRBJ2-3|TRBV9|16|NA|NA
CASSMAGTRNSDTQYF
TGTGCCAGCAGCATGGCCGGGACCCGGAATTCAGATACGCAGTATTTT
>TRBJ1-3|TRBV10-3|14|NA|many
CAISAGAPGNTIYF
TGTGCCATCAGTGCAGGGGCGCCTGGAAACACCATATATTTT
>TRBJ1-1|TRBV20-1|14|TRBD1|NA
CSASLTGGYTEAFF
TGCAGTGCTAGCCTAACAGGGGGCTACACTGAAGCTTTCTTT
>TRBJ2-1|TRBV29-1|16|TRBD2|NA
CSVGLAGGQLLNEQFF
TGCAGCGTTGGGCTAGCGGGGGGGCAGCTCCTGAATGAGCAGTTCTTC
>TRBJ1-5|TRBV10-2|13|NA|many
CASTGRVDQPQHF
TGCGCCAGTACCGGTCGGGTTGATCAGCCCCAGCATTTT
>TRBJ2-1|TRBV6-6|17|TRBD2|many
CASRGTSGTRSYNEQFF
TGTGCCAGCAGAGGGACTAGCGGGACTCGCTCCTACAATGAGCAGTTCTTC
>TRBJ2-7|TRBV4-1|17|TRBD1|few
CASSQEPGTGATYEQYF
TGCGCCAGCAGCCAAGAACCTGGGACAGGGGCCACCTACGAGCAGTACTTC
>TRBJ1-1|TRBV28|15|NA|NA
CVSSLNRRLNTEAFF
TGTGTCAGCAGTTTAAACAGGCGACTGAACACTGAAGCTTTCTTT
>TRBJ2-2|TRBV7-2|16|NA|many
CASSLASDSNTGELFF
TGTGCCAGCAGCTTAGCATCCGATTCGAACACCGGGGAGCTGTTTTTT
>TRBJ2-3|TRBV20-1|12|NA|few
CSAQRGADTQYF
TGCAGTGCTCAACGGGGCGCAGATACGCAGTATTTT
>TRBJ2-3|TRBV3-1|16|TRBD1|many
CASSSWTGGLTDTQYF
TGTGCCAGCAGCTCCTGGACAGGGGGCTTGACAGATACGCAGTATTTT
>TRBJ2-7|TRBV7-6|14|NA|few
CASSHSEASYEQYF
TGTGCCAGCAGCCACAGCGAAGCCTCCTACGAGCAGTACTTC
>TRBJ1-3|TRBV21-1|15|NA|NA
CASSRREETGNTIYF
TGTGCCAGCAGCAGAAGGGAAGAAACTGGAAACACCATATATTTT
>TRBJ1-1|TRBV20-1|13|TRBD1|many
CSARAQGGTEAFF
TGCAGTGCTAGAGCTCAGGGGGGCACTGAAGCTTTCTTT
>TRBJ1-3|TRBV10-3|16|NA|few
CAISDSAGASGNTIYF
TGTGCCATCAGTGACTCGGCGGGCGCATCTGGAAACACCATATATTTT
>TRBJ2-5|TRBV12-3/TRBV12-4|15|NA|few
CASSLGVRPAETQYF
TGTGCCAGCAGTTTAGGCGTAAGGCCAGCGGAGACCCAGTACTTC
>TRBJ2-3|TRBV2|15|TRBD1|NA
CASRVRDSLTDTQYF
TGTGCCAGCAGGGTCCGGGACAGCCTCACAGATACGCAGTATTTT
>TRBJ2-1|TRBV11-2|15|TRBD1|many
CASRRDRGAYNEQFF
TGTGCCAGCAGACGTGACAGGGGAGCGTACAATGAGCAGTTCTTC
>TRBJ2-7|TRBV12-3/TRBV12-4|14|NA|NA
CASSLGSDSYEQYF
TGTGCCAGCAGTCTCGGAAGTGATTCTTACGAGCAGTACTTC
>TRBJ1-5|TRBV6-5|15|NA|NA
CASSYSWGADQPQHF
TGTGCCAGCAGTTACAGTTGGGGGGCGGATCAGCCCCAGCATTTT
>TRBJ2-2|TRBV29-1|13|NA|many
CSVEEANTGELFF
TGCAGCGTTGAGGAAGCGAACACCGGGGAGCTGTTTTTT
>TRBJ2-3|TRBV5-1|15|TRBD1|few
CASSLPRQGTDTQYF
TGCGCCAGCAGCTTGCCCCGACAGGGTACAGATACGCAGTATTTT
>TRBJ2-7|TRBV4-2|15|TRBD1|NA
CASSHLDRAPYEQYF
TGTGCCAGCAGCCACCTGGACAGGGCCCCCTACGAGCAGTACTTC
>TRBJ1-5|TRBV29-1|14|NA|few
CSVVYGSSNQPQHF
TGCAGCGTTGTTTATGGGTCTAGCAATCAGCCCCAGCATTTT
>TRBJ2-1|TRBV28|16|NA|many
CASSLGGTQAYNEQFF
TGTGCCAGCAGTTTAGGCGGGACACAAGCCTACAATGAGCAGTTCTTC
>TRBJ1-2|TRBV27|16|TRBD1|many
CASSPNYRGVNYGYTF
TGTGCCAGCAGTCCTAACTACAGGGGCGTAAACTATGGCTACACCTTC
>TRBJ2-7|TRBV5-1|16|TRBD1|NA
CASSTGQGASTYEQYF
TGCGCCAGCAGCACGGGACAGGGGGCCTCGACCTACGAGCAGTACTTC
>TRBJ1-1|TRBV6-2/TRBV6-3|11|NA|NA
CASSRLTEAFF
TGTGCCAGCAGCAGGCTGACTGAAGCTTTCTTT
>TRBJ2-3|TRBV20-1|14|TRBD2|NA
CSARRRGGTDTQYF
TGCAGTGCTAGGAGGCGGGGGGGGACAGATACGCAGTATTTT
>TRBJ2-1|TRBV5-5|16|NA|NA
CASSLEAPVSYNEQFF
TGTGCCAGCAGCTTGGAAGCGCCCGTCTCCTACAATGAGCAGTTCTTC
>TRBJ2-7|TRBV28|15|NA|NA
CASSAIRVLGYEQYF
TGTGCCAGCAGTGCGATCAGGGTGCTGGGCTACGAGCAGTACTTC
>TRBJ1-5|TRBV2|15|TRBD1|many
CASGEGARGNQPQHF
TGTGCCAGCGGGGAGGGGGCGCGGGGCAATCAGCCCCAGCATTTT
>TRBJ2-7|TRBV7-8|15|NA|many
CASSLVPLDRFEQYF
TGTGCCAGCAGCCTCGTACCACTTGACAGGTTCGAGCAGTACTTC
>TRBJ1-6|TRBV9|15|NA|few
CASSPARVYNSPLHF
TGTGCCAGCAGCCCCGCGAGGGTGTATAATTCACCCCTCCACTTT
>TRBJ2-7|TRBV2|15|NA|few
CASSERALGNDEQYF
TGTGCCAGCAGTGAACGGGCTTTAGGCAACGACGAGCAGTACTTC
>TRBJ1-2|TRBV5-1|17|NA|NA
CASSLKSPGAANYGYTF
TGCGCCAGCAGCTTGAAATCCCCGGGGGCAGCTAACTATGGCTACACCTTC
>TRBJ2-5|TRBV20-1|16|TRBD2|many
CSAQGTSGDPQETQYF
TGCAGTGCTCAGGGGACTAGCGGGGACCCGCAGGAGACCCAGTACTTC
>TRBJ1-1|TRBV9|16|NA|few
CASSASTGRLNTEAFF
TGTGCCAGCAGCGCTTCGACAGGCAGACTCAACACTGAAGCTTTCTTT
>TRBJ2-4|TRBV20-1|14|NA|NA
CSALRRTESYVQYF
TGCAGTGCTCTAAGGCGGACAGAATCCTATGTCCAGTACTTC
>TRBJ2-2|TRBV10-3|16|NA|many
CAISDRGAANTGELFF
TGTGCCATCAGTGACCGGGGGGCTGCGAACACCGGGGAGCTGTTTTTT
>TRBJ1-2|TRBV7-2|14|NA|few
CASSFDFSGRGYTF
TGTGCCAGCAGCTTCGATTTCAGTGGAAGGGGCTACACCTTC
>TRBJ2-1|TRBV29-1|14|NA|few
CSVEYRTSYNEQFF
TGCAGCGTTGAGTACAGGACCTCCTACAATGAGCAGTTCTTC
>TRBJ1-5|TRBV19|16|NA|many
CASSTSVGPTGQPQHF
TGTGCCAGTAGTACCAGTGTGGGGCCCACGGGGCAGCCCCAGCATTTT
>TRBJ1-1|TRBV30|14|NA|many
CAWRGYRGVTEAFF
TGTGCCTGGAGAGGGTATCGGGGGGTCACTGAAGCTTTCTTT
>TRBJ1-1|TRBV6-4|14|NA|many
CASSAAPGNTEAFF
TGTGCCAGCAGTGCCGCCCCTGGGAACACTGAAGCTTTCTTT
>TRBJ2-1|TRBV29-1|14|TRBD1|many
CSSRNRGRRDEQFF
TGCAGCTCCAGAAACAGGGGGCGAAGGGATGAGCAGTTCTTC
>TRBJ2-7|TRBV9|15|TRBD1|many
CASSVDGTGFYEQYF
TGTGCCAGCAGCGTAGACGGGACAGGGTTCTACGAGCAGTACTTC
>TRBJ2-7|TRBV20-1|14|NA|NA
CSPRESLLSYEQYF
TGCAGTCCCCGGGAAAGCCTCCTCTCCTACGAGCAGTACTTC
>TRBJ2-3|TRBV7-2|16|NA|NA
CASSLVAGGNTDTQYF
TGTGCCAGCAGCTTAGTTGCCGGGGGCAACACAGATACGCAGTATTTT
>TRBJ2-1|TRBV28|15|NA|few
CASTAEGGAYNEQFF
TGTGCCAGCACCGCGGAAGGGGGGGCCTACAATGAGCAGTTCTTC
>TRBJ1-1|TRBV12-5|14|TRBD1|many
CASGPGTGWTEAFF
TGTGCTAGTGGCCCCGGGACAGGGTGGACTGAAGCTTTCTTT
>TRBJ2-1|TRBV6-1|16|TRBD1|few
CASRTGIASPYNEQFF
TGTGCCAGCAGGACAGGGATCGCTAGCCCCTACAATGAGCAGTTCTTC
>TRBJ1-2|TRBV7-9|16|NA|NA
CASSSASTSVDYGYTF
TGTGCCAGCAGCTCCGCCTCCACCAGCGTCGACTATGGCTACACCTTC
>TRBJ2-2|TRBV7-9|17|NA|many
CASSLPRTTLNTGELFF
TGTGCCAGCAGCTTACCCCGGACTACTCTGAACACCGGGGAGCTGTTTTTT